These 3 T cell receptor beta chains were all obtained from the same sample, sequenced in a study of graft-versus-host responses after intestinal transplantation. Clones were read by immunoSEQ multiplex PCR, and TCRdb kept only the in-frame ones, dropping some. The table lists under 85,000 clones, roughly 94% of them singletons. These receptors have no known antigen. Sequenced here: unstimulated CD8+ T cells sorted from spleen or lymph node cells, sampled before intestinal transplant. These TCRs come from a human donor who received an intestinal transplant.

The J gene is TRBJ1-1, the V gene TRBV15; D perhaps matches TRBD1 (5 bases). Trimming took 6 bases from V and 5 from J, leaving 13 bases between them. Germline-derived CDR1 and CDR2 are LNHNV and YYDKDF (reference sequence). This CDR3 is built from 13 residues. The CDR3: CATRTLEGTEAFF. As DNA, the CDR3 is TGTGCCACCAGGACACTTGAGGGGACTGAAGCTTTCTTT.

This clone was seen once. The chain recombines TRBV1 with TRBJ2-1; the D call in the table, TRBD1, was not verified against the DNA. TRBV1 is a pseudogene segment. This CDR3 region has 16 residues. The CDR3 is CTSSRKGECSYNEQFF. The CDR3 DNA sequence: TGCACCAGCAGCCGGAAGGGGGAATGCTCCTACAATGAGCAGTTCTTC.

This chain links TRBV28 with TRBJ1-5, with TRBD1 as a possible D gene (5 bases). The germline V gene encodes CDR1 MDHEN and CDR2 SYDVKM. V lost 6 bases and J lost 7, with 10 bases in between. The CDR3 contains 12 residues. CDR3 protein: CASRGVRQPQHF. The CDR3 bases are TGTGCCAGCAGGGGGGTGAGGCAGCCCCAGCATTTT.